What follows is one T cell receptor (beta chain) and its context. Antigen: not known. Data came from immunoSEQ multiplex PCR; TCRdb stores just in-frame clones and leaves some out. The table has some 91,000 clones, around nine tenths seen once. This record belongs to a study of T cell responses to AZD1222 COVID-19 vaccine. Germline V lookup: CDR1 SGHDT, CDR2 YYEEEE. CDR3 length: 13 residues. The germline V and J ends were trimmed by 4 bases and 8 bases, with 15 bases remaining between them. Study-wide points: Mostly white British, mostly female donors; authors suggested clonal diversity may be underestimated.

The sequence was obtained from an adult in good health. This chain links TRBV5-6 with TRBJ1-2, with D perhaps matching TRBD1 (6 bases). Specimen: peripheral blood, collected on day 0 of AZD1222 vaccination. The CDR3, as DNA: TGTGCCAGCAGCCGGACAGCCCTCGGAGGCTACACCTTC. Translation: CASSRTALGGYTF.